A selection of T cell receptor beta chains follows, all from one sample in a study of T cell changes during pregnancy in multiple sclerosis. Profiling relied on immunoSEQ multiplex PCR, and the TCRdb table lists in-frame clones only, not all of them. The sample has roughly 80,000 clones; roughly 93% are singletons. This material consisted of peripheral blood, taken in the second trimester of pregnancy. All receptors derive from a female donor with multiple sclerosis, enrolled in a pregnancy study. Each CDR3 is given with its conserved first and last residue. The order of the fields is V gene, clone size, D gene, J gene, CDR3 protein, CDR3 DNA. The D gene is left open where the match is weak. Clone size is not always given. Where it is, it says once, few, many or a class for expanded clones.

TRBV6-5,.,.,TRBJ1-1,CASRDIGAEAFF,TGTGCCAGCCGGGACATCGGGGCTGAAGCTTTCTTT
TRBV27,.,TRBD1,TRBJ2-7,CASRSGTGGSREQYF,TGTGCCAGCAGATCCGGGACAGGGGGCTCTAGGGAGCAGTACTTC
TRBV10-3,.,.,TRBJ1-1,CATQRGSEAFF,TGTGCCACCCAGCGGGGCTCTGAAGCTTTCTTT
TRBV7-2,few,.,TRBJ2-7,CASGFPVGGGQYF,TGTGCCAGCGGTTTCCCCGTGGGAGGCGGGCAGTACTTC
TRBV7-9,.,.,TRBJ1-5,CASSGPAGSNQPQHF,TGTGCCAGCAGCGGACCGGCGGGTAGCAATCAGCCCCAGCATTTT
TRBV7-2,.,TRBD2,TRBJ2-3,CASSFLAGGGGDTQYF,TGTGCCAGCAGCTTCTTAGCGGGAGGGGGAGGAGATACGCAGTATTTT
TRBV7-6,.,TRBD1,TRBJ1-3,CASSDRRGPGNTIYF,TGTGCCAGCAGCGACCGCAGGGGGCCTGGAAACACCATATATTTT
TRBV25-1,.,TRBD1,TRBJ2-7,CASSEYRGYEQYF,TGTGCCAGCAGTGAGTACAGGGGCTACGAGCAGTACTTC
TRBV6-1,.,.,TRBJ1-5,CASSDVTQGSSQPQHF,TGTGCCAGCAGTGATGTGACACAGGGTTCTTCTCAGCCCCAGCATTTT
TRBV2,.,.,TRBJ2-3,CASMRGGVDTQYF,TGTGCCAGCATGAGGGGGGGGGTAGATACGCAGTATTTT
TRBV5-1,.,TRBD2,TRBJ2-1,CASSLEPSGGGNEQFF,TGCGCCAGCAGCTTGGAGCCTAGCGGGGGAGGAAATGAGCAGTTCTTC
TRBV7-9,few,TRBD1,TRBJ1-1,CASSRLNRGEAFF,TGTGCCAGCAGCAGATTAAACAGGGGTGAAGCTTTCTTT
TRBV6-5,.,.,TRBJ2-3,CASSLAGTSSTDTQYF,TGTGCCAGCAGTTTGGCCGGGACTTCCTCCACAGATACGCAGTATTTT
TRBV5-4,.,TRBD1,TRBJ1-5,CASSLRTGRAGDNQPQHF,TGTGCCAGCAGCTTGAGGACAGGGCGTGCGGGAGACAATCAGCCCCAGCATTTT
TRBV19,once,.,TRBJ2-7,CASSIAGDPTYEQYF,TGTGCCAGTAGTATCGCCGGGGATCCGACCTACGAGCAGTACTTC
TRBV29-1,.,TRBD1,TRBJ2-2,CSAHSTPQGDHGELFF,TGCAGCGCCCATTCCACCCCCCAGGGGGACCACGGGGAGCTGTTTTTT
TRBV5-5,.,.,TRBJ2-7,CASSLAGNEQYF,TGTGCCAGCAGCTTGGCCGGGAACGAGCAGTACTTC
TRBV12-5,.,TRBD1,TRBJ2-3,CASGLVPGQSTDTQYF,TGTGCTAGTGGTTTGGTCCCGGGACAGAGCACAGATACGCAGTATTTT
TRBV6-5,.,.,TRBJ2-7,CASSWTGDSAEQYF,TGTGCCAGCAGTTGGACGGGGGACTCGGCCGAGCAGTACTTC
TRBV29-1,.,.,TRBJ2-1,CSVLTGQGNEQFF,TGCAGCGTTTTGACAGGCCAGGGAAATGAGCAGTTCTTC
TRBV5-4,few,.,TRBJ1-2,CASNDYRAYGYTF,TGTGCCAGCAATGACTACCGGGCTTATGGCTACACCTTC
TRBV15,once,.,TRBJ2-7,CATCLFQGYEQYF,TGTGCCACCTGCCTGTTCCAGGGCTACGAGCAGTACTTC
TRBV11-3,.,.,TRBJ2-2,CASSLGDTLNTGELFF,TGTGCCAGCAGCTTAGGTGATACTCTTAACACCGGGGAGCTGTTTTTT
TRBV30,.,.,TRBJ1-3,CALGGTFESSGNTIYF,TGTGCCCTGGGAGGGACTTTTGAGAGCTCTGGAAACACCATATATTTT
TRBV6-5,.,TRBD1,TRBJ1-5,CASRTTGASNQPQHF,TGTGCCAGCAGAACGACAGGGGCGAGCAATCAGCCCCAGCATTTT
TRBV11-3,.,.,TRBJ2-2,CASSPGSGANTGELFF,TGTGCCAGCAGCCCCGGGTCAGGGGCGAACACCGGGGAGCTGTTTTTT
TRBV2,.,TRBD2,TRBJ2-7,CASSEAVALAGEYEQYF,TGTGCCAGCAGTGAAGCGGTTGCCCTAGCGGGGGAGTACGAGCAGTACTTC
TRBV27,.,.,TRBJ1-1,CASSLSNTDSQVF,TGTGCCAGCAGTTTGTCAAACACGGACAGTCAGGTCTTT
TRBV5-1,.,TRBD1,TRBJ1-4,CASSPWGDRDELVLEKLFF,TGCGCCAGCAGCCCTTGGGGGGACAGGGACGAATTGGTACTTGAAAAACTGTTTTTT
TRBV4-2,.,TRBD1,TRBJ1-6,CASSTRTGVISPLHF,TGTGCCAGCAGCACCCGGACAGGGGTCATCTCACCCCTCCACTTT
TRBV2,few,TRBD1,TRBJ1-6,CASKGQGLSPLHF,TGTGCCAGCAAGGGACAGGGGTTGTCACCCCTCCACTTT
TRBV9,.,TRBD1,TRBJ1-1,CASSVGGQGREAFF,TGTGCCAGCAGCGTAGGGGGACAGGGCCGTGAAGCTTTCTTT
TRBV6-5,.,TRBD1,TRBJ1-1,CASSSSGQGYTEAFF,TGTGCCAGCAGTTCCTCCGGACAGGGGTACACTGAAGCTTTCTTT
TRBV7-6,.,TRBD2,TRBJ2-2,CASSSGTLAGGYTGELFF,TGTGCCAGCAGCTCGGGGACTCTAGCGGGGGGATACACCGGGGAGCTGTTTTTT
TRBV5-1,.,TRBD2,TRBJ2-7,CASSPGLATSSYEQYF,TGCGCCAGCAGCCCCGGACTAGCTACCAGCTCCTACGAGCAGTACTTC
TRBV27,.,TRBD1,TRBJ1-5,CASSATGVQPQHF,TGTGCCAGCAGTGCTACAGGGGTTCAGCCCCAGCATTTT
TRBV7-3,.,.,TRBJ1-6,CASSPGPNSPLHF,TGTGCCAGCAGCCCGGGTCCCAATTCACCCCTCCACTTT
TRBV13,.,TRBD1,TRBJ1-5,CASSLRTGASNQPQHF,TGTGCCAGCAGCCTGCGGACAGGGGCAAGCAATCAGCCCCAGCATTTT
TRBV19,.,.,TRBJ1-2,CASTWGGSYGYTF,TGTGCCAGTACCTGGGGAGGGAGCTATGGCTACACCTTC
TRBV7-2,.,TRBD1,TRBJ1-2,CASSLEGDRVREVGYTF,TGTGCCAGCAGCTTAGAAGGCGACAGGGTACGCGAGGTGGGCTACACCTTC
TRBV6-5,.,.,TRBJ1-5,CASSYSMSSNQPQHF,TGTGCCAGCAGTTACTCGATGAGTAGCAATCAGCCCCAGCATTTT
TRBV5-1,.,TRBD2,TRBJ2-7,CASSLAGTYEQYF,TGCGCCAGCAGCTTAGCGGGGACCTACGAGCAGTACTTC
TRBV14,.,.,TRBJ1-2,CASSQVGGGYGYTF,TGTGCCAGCAGCCAAGTGGGGGGAGGCTATGGCTACACCTTC
TRBV2,.,TRBD2,TRBJ2-7,CASSEERGGLYEQYF,TGTGCCAGCAGTGAGGAGCGGGGGGGACTCTACGAGCAGTACTTC
TRBV5-5,.,.,TRBJ2-5,CASSLQGGQETQYF,TGTGCCAGCAGCCTACAGGGTGGACAAGAGACCCAGTACTTC
TRBV6-5,.,.,TRBJ2-1,CASSYSLLRGYTEQFF,TGTGCCAGCAGTTATTCCCTACTTCGGGGTTACACTGAGCAGTTCTTC
TRBV9,.,TRBD2,TRBJ2-3,CASSVVHEGLAGDGHVDTQYF,TGTGCCAGCAGCGTAGTCCATGAAGGGCTAGCGGGGGACGGACACGTAGATACGCAGTATTTT
TRBV30,.,.,TRBJ1-5,CAWSRGVVSNQPQHF,TGTGCCTGGAGTCGGGGGGTAGTTAGCAATCAGCCCCAGCATTTT
TRBV9,.,TRBD2,TRBJ2-1,CASSVVAGGVANEQFF,TGTGCCAGCAGCGTAGTGGCGGGAGGAGTGGCAAATGAGCAGTTCTTC
TRBV7-9,.,.,TRBJ2-5,CASSLVPPGVKEYF,TGTGCCAGCAGCTTAGTTCCCCCCGGGGTAAAGGAGTACTTC
TRBV2,.,TRBD1,TRBJ1-2,CASRGPTAGGGHYGYTF,TGTGCCAGCAGGGGGCCCACGGCAGGGGGCGGACACTATGGCTACACCTTC
TRBV4-2,.,TRBD2,TRBJ2-3,CASSQTSGALWDTQYF,TGTGCCAGCAGCCAGACTAGCGGGGCCCTGTGGGATACGCAGTATTTT